These 32 T cell receptor beta chains originate from one sample sequenced in a study of technical replicates of blood from a few donors. Profiled with immunoSEQ multiplex PCR; TCRdb holds only in-frame clones, not every one. Of tens of thousands of clones listed, about 92% were seen once; the top ten hold around 0.42%. Sequencing was carried out using T cells isolated from PBMCs. These receptor sequences come from a human donor in good health.

The chain couples TRBV4-2 to TRBJ2-1, with TRBD2 matching over 13 bases. V lost 5 bases and J lost 8; bases outside the gene matches: 6. Germline CDR1 LGHNA, CDR2 YNFKEQ. The CDR3 is 15 residues long. CDR3 residues: CASSSPLAGGYEQFF. The CDR3 region has the DNA TGTGCCAGCAGCTCCCCACTAGCGGGAGGGTATGAGCAGTTCTTC.

The CDR3 sequence is CASSVAPDRASGANVLTF. As DNA, the CDR3 is TGTGCCAGCAGCGTAGCCCCGGACAGAGCCTCTGGGGCCAACGTCCTGACTTTC. The chain combines TRBV9 with TRBJ2-6; D possibly corresponds to TRBD1 (6 bases). V was cut by 0 bases and J by 0 bases, with 13 bases left in between. The germline gives CDR1 SGDLS, CDR2 YYNGEE. The CDR3 has 18 amino acids.

The rearrangement joins TRBV20-1 to TRBJ2-7; D call uncertain. Between the trimmed V and J ends, which lost 5 bases and 0 bases, there was a span of 5 bases. In germline, CDR1 is DFQATT, CDR2 SNEGSKA (reference sequence). The CDR3 covers 11 residues. CDR3 nucleotide sequence: TGCAGTGCTTACTACTCCTACGAGCAGTACTTC. It translates to CSAYYSYEQYF.

The chain recombines TRBV11-3 with TRBJ2-1, with 13 positions matching TRBD2. Germline CDR1 and CDR2: SGHNT and YENEEA. J was trimmed by 8 bases and V by 5 bases; bases with no gene match: 9. The CDR3 spans 16 residues. The CDR3 coding sequence is TGTGCCAGCAGCCCAAAACCGGGACTAGCGGGATATGAGCAGTTCTTC. Translating gives CASSPKPGLAGYEQFF.

The chain employs TRBV9 and TRBJ1-2, with D hard to call. The germline V and J ends were trimmed by 0 bases and 2 bases, with 11 bases remaining between them. The CDR3 consists of 15 residues. CDR1 and CDR2 from the germline V gene are SGDLS and YYNGEE. The chain's CDR3 is CASSVAISVNYGYTF. The CDR3 nucleotides read TGTGCCAGCAGCGTAGCTATCAGCGTGAACTATGGCTACACCTTC.

The chain employs TRBV30 and TRBJ2-1; no reliable D call. CDR1 GTSNPN and CDR2 SVGIG come from the germline V gene (reference sequence). CDR3 size: 11 residues. The V end lost 4 bases, the J end lost 9 bases, and 10 bases lay between the germline ends. The CDR3 loop is CAWNGRGEQFF. CDR3 nucleotides: TGTGCCTGGAACGGTCGAGGTGAGCAGTTCTTC.

The chain has TRBV28 and TRBJ2-2, with a possible D match to TRBD2 (5 bases). The germline CDR1 and CDR2 sequences are MDHEN and SYDVKM. This CDR3 region has 16 residues. V was cut by 2 bases and J by 5 bases, with 15 bases left in between. The chain's CDR3 is CASSLISLDWTGELFF. The CDR3 bases are TGTGCCAGCAGTTTAATTTCCTTGGACTGGACCGGGGAGCTGTTTTTT.

V usage is TRBV5-1 and J usage is TRBJ2-3; 11 bases align to TRBD2. Germline CDR1 reads SGHRS; CDR2 reads YFSETQ. The CDR3 spans 15 residues. The trim removed 4 bases at V and 2 bases at J, leaving 3 bases unmatched. The CDR3 reads CASSPSGRNTDTQYF. DNA for the CDR3: TGCGCCAGCAGCCCTAGCGGGAGGAACACAGATACGCAGTATTTT.

The chain has TRBV10-3 and TRBJ2-5; TRBD2 is a possible D gene (6 bases). This CDR3 comprises 13 residues. Per germline, CDR1 ENHRY and CDR2 SYGVKD. V was cut by 10 bases and J by 2 bases, with 14 bases left in between. The CDR3 loop reads CATASGEQETQYF. Written as DNA, the CDR3 is TGTGCCACCGCGTCGGGAGAACAAGAGACCCAGTACTTC.

V is TRBV28 and J is TRBJ1-5; TRBD1 is a possible D gene (5 bases). Trimming took 1 base from V and 1 from J, leaving 8 bases between them. The CDR3 contains 15 residues. Germline CDR1 MDHEN, CDR2 SYDVKM. CDR3 loop: CASSLLRGSNQPQHF. In nucleotides, the CDR3 is TGTGCCAGCAGTTTATTAAGGGGAAGCAATCAGCCCCAGCATTTT.

This chain joins TRBV9 and TRBJ1-1, with D possibly matching TRBD1 (6 bases). This CDR3 comprises 12 residues. Between the trimmed V and J ends, which lost 3 bases and 11 bases, there was a span of 14 bases. Germline loops: CDR1 SGDLS, CDR2 YYNGEE. The CDR3 loop is CASSGTQGLAFF. CDR3 nucleotides: TGTGCCAGCAGCGGTACCCAGGGGCTGGCTTTCTTT.

A single count supports this clone. The V call is TRBV19, the J call TRBJ2-5; 8 bases fit TRBD2. This CDR3 is built from 13 residues. Germline CDR1 is LNHDA and CDR2 is SQIVND (reference sequence). The V gene end was trimmed by 6 bases and the J gene end by 5 bases; junction bases not matched to a gene: 5. CDR3 loop: CASRVAGMETQYF. Written as DNA, the CDR3 is TGTGCCAGTAGGGTAGCGGGAATGGAGACCCAGTACTTC.

In the case of this clone: Different DNA sequences within this sample yield the same CDR3. The chain recombines TRBV9 with TRBJ1-1, with a tentative D call TRBD1 (5 bases). With 0 bases removed from V and 5 bases from J, the gap between germline ends came to 8 bases. This CDR3 region has 13 residues. Germline CDR1 is SGDLS and CDR2 is YYNGEE. This CDR3 is CASSVGGRTEAFF. Here the CDR3 DNA reads TGTGCCAGCAGCGTAGGGGGCCGAACTGAAGCTTTCTTT.

This chain links TRBV2 with TRBJ1-6; perhaps TRBD1 as D (5 bases). Germline V gene sequence: CDR1 SNHLY, CDR2 FYNNEI. This CDR3 has 14 residues. V lost 9 bases, J lost 7 bases, and 16 bases lay in between. The CDR3 protein is CASKTQGSNSPLHF. The CDR3, as DNA: TGTGCCAGTAAAACTCAGGGCAGCAATTCACCCCTCCACTTT.

The J gene is TRBJ2-1, the V gene TRBV5-4; the match to TRBD2 covers 10 bases. The CDR3 runs 17 residues. Looked up from germline, CDR1 is SGHNT and CDR2 is YYREEE (reference sequence). With V trimmed by 1 base and J by 4 bases, 8 bases remained unmatched. The CDR3 DNA reads TGTGCCAGCAGCTTGATGGCTAGCGGGAGTGGGTACAATGAGCAGTTCTTC. Amino acids: CASSLMASGSGYNEQFF.

The CDR3 region is CASSSRTSGRINEQFF. DNA of the CDR3: TGCGCCAGCAGCTCACGGACTAGCGGGAGAATCAATGAGCAGTTCTTC. The chain recombines TRBV5-1 with TRBJ2-1, with 13 bases aligning to TRBD2. The CDR3 runs to 16 residues. Trimming at V came to 3 bases and at J to 6 bases, leaving 6 bases not matched to a gene. Germline V CDR1 and CDR2: SGHRS, YFSETQ. Full variable domain (outside the CDR3, taken from reference TRBV5-1 and TRBJ2-1): KAGVTQTPRYLIKTRGQQVTLSCSPISGHRSVSWYQQTPGQGLQFLFEYFSETQRNKGNFPGRFSGRQFSNSRSEMNVSTLELGDSALYLCASSSRTSGRINEQFFGPGTRLTVL.

The CDR3 DNA reads as TGTGCCAGCTCGCCCACAGGGGCGATCGAAAAACTGTTTTTT. Translated: CASSPTGAIEKLFF. The rearrangement uses TRBV18 and TRBJ1-4; 7 nucleotides agree with TRBD1. The CDR3 loop spans 14 amino acids. Germline CDR1 and CDR2: KGHSH and LQKENI. The V segment lost 6 bases and the J segment 8 bases; nucleotides outside the gene matches: 9.

The rearrangement uses TRBV6-6 and TRBJ1-1, with a possible D match to TRBD1 (5 bases). Trimming cost V 0 bases and J 4 bases, with 15 bases left between them. The CDR3 has 16 residues. Germline-derived CDR1 and CDR2 are MNHNY and SVGAGI (reference sequence). CDR3 sequence reads: CASSYSQGFRSTEAFF. CDR3 in DNA: TGTGCCAGCAGTTACTCGCAGGGTTTTCGTAGCACTGAAGCTTTCTTT.

The chain recombines TRBV6-1 with TRBJ2-5; TRBD1 matches 9 bases. The CDR3 has 14 residues. CDR1 MNHNS and CDR2 SASEGT come from the germline V gene. V gave up 8 bases and J gave up 4 bases; unmatched junction bases: 8. As DNA, the CDR3 is TGTGCCAGCCTCCGACAGGGGGTCGGAGAGACCCAGTACTTC. It specifies CASLRQGVGETQYF.

The rearrangement uses TRBV9 and TRBJ2-2; TRBD2 matches at 13 bases. The J segment lost 6 bases and the V segment lost 3 bases, leaving 8 bases of the junction unmatched. The CDR3 is 17 residues long. Germline CDR1 and CDR2: SGDLS and YYNGEE. The CDR3 loop reads CASSDSLGLAGAGELFF. In DNA form, the CDR3 reads TGTGCCAGCAGCGACTCCCTCGGACTAGCGGGAGCCGGGGAGCTGTTTTTT.

The genes are TRBV13 and TRBJ2-7; D is perhaps TRBD1 (7 bases). The germline CDR1 and CDR2 sequences are PRHDT and FYEKMQ (reference sequence). V was shortened by 1 base and J by 1 base, with 14 bases between the two germline ends. The CDR3 spans 16 residues. The CDR3 nucleotides are TGTGCCAGCAGCTTAGCTCAGGGGGGACAGTCCTACGAGCAGTACTTC. Translating it yields CASSLAQGGQSYEQYF.

The chain is built from TRBV29-1 and TRBJ2-1; D is undetermined. Deletions cut 0 bases from V and 7 bases from J, with 10 bases between. The CDR3 sequence is 13 residues long. CDR1 is SQVTM and CDR2 is ANQGSEA in the germline V gene. The CDR3 DNA sequence: TGCAGCGTTGAAGATTTTACGGTTAATGAGCAGTTCTTC. Amino acid sequence: CSVEDFTVNEQFF.

V gene TRBV10-3 combines with J gene TRBJ2-7; TRBD1 is a possible D gene (6 bases). Trimming removed 0 bases from V and 2 bases from J, with 8 bases in between. This CDR3 is built from 14 residues. Germline values: CDR1 ENHRY, CDR2 SYGVKD. CDR3 sequence (DNA): TGTGCCATCAGTGAGTCGAGGGACACCTACGAGCAGTACTTC. It specifies CAISESRDTYEQYF.

This chain connects TRBV7-8 to TRBJ2-1, with D hard to call. Germline V lookup: CDR1 SGHVS, CDR2 FQNEAQ. This CDR3 spans 15 amino acids. V was pared by 3 bases and J by 5 bases, with 14 bases between. In DNA form, the CDR3 reads TGTGCCAGCAGCTTGTCGGAGTCCGGTCACAATGAGCAGTTCTTC. It translates to CASSLSESGHNEQFF.

This clone has just one count. This chain connects TRBV15 to TRBJ1-4; possible D gene TRBD1, 6 bases. The V gene lost 5 bases and the J gene lost 4 bases, with 14 bases spanning the gap. CDR3 length equals 15 residues. Per the germline V gene, CDR1 is LNHNV and CDR2 is YYDKDF (reference sequence). This CDR3 reads CATSFQGLINEKLFF. CDR3 in DNA: TGTGCCACCAGCTTTCAGGGGCTTATTAATGAAAAACTGTTTTTT.

This chain connects TRBV23-1 to TRBJ1-5; 7 nucleotides agree with TRBD1. TRBV23-1 is an ORF; its function is uncertain. The CDR3 is made up of 17 amino acids. The V gene end was trimmed by 4 bases and the J gene end by 5 bases; junction bases not matched to a gene: 14. The CDR3 region has the DNA TGCGCCAGCAGTCCGACAAAAAGGGACAGATATCATCAGCCCCAGCATTTT. This sequence encodes CASSPTKRDRYHQPQHF.

This chain joins TRBV25-1 and TRBJ2-3, with TRBD2 identical over 12 bases. CDR1 is MGHDK, CDR2 SYGVNS, per germline. J was trimmed by 8 bases and V by 6 bases; bases with no gene match: 6. This CDR3 has 14 amino acids. The CDR3 spells CASSLAGGYGTQYF. The DNA of the CDR3 is TGTGCCAGCAGCCTAGCGGGAGGGTATGGTACGCAGTATTTT.

The V gene is TRBV10-3, the J gene TRBJ2-2, with a tentative D call TRBD1 (5 bases). The germline CDR1 and CDR2 sequences are ENHRY and SYGVKD. V was trimmed by 5 bases and J by 3 bases, leaving 7 bases between them. The CDR3 has 13 residues. The CDR3 nucleotides read TGTGCCATCAGTTCACAGGACACCGGGGAGCTGTTTTTT. It is translated as CAISSQDTGELFF.

The chain employs TRBV2 and TRBJ1-2; 9 bases agree with TRBD1. CDR1 is SNHLY and CDR2 is FYNNEI in the germline V gene. The CDR3 runs to 15 residues. The junction had 8 bases not matched to a gene; V was cut back by 9 bases and J by 0 bases. The DNA for the CDR3 is TGTGCCAGACCCGGGACAGGGCCAACTAACTATGGCTACACCTTC. Its translation: CARPGTGPTNYGYTF.

The V call is TRBV10-2, the J call TRBJ2-1, with a possible D match to TRBD2 (7 bases). The V and J ends lost 6 bases and 8 bases respectively, with 14 bases between them. Germline CDR1 is WSHSY and CDR2 is SAAADI. This CDR3 has 13 residues. The CDR3 spells CASSGWGGYEQFF. For the CDR3, the DNA is TGCGCCAGCAGCGGATGGGGGGGCTATGAGCAGTTCTTC.

The V gene is TRBV4-1, the J gene TRBJ2-1; possible D gene TRBD2, 6 bases. CDR3 length: 15 residues. CDR1 and CDR2 from the germline V gene are MGHRA and YSYEKL. V was shortened by 4 bases and J by 6 bases, with 16 bases between the two germline ends. This CDR3 reads CASSPDPGGINEQFF. The CDR3 DNA reads as TGCGCCAGCAGCCCCGATCCGGGCGGGATCAATGAGCAGTTCTTC.

V and J are TRBV5-3 and TRBJ2-7; 7 nucleotides agree with TRBD1. TRBV5-3 is assigned to the ORF class and has an uncertain function. This CDR3 is 15 amino acids long. The V segment lost 0 bases and the J segment 5 bases; nucleotides outside the gene matches: 8. DNA for the CDR3: TGTGCCAGAAGCTTGGACAGGGGCGAATCAAACGAGCAGTACTTC. This gives the protein CARSLDRGESNEQYF.